Presented here are 11 T cell receptor beta chains from one specimen sequenced in a study of CD8 T cells in ankylosing spondylitis. In TCRdb, the 5' RACE reads were re-called with MiXCR into one record per CDR3 protein. The sample includes about 89,000 distinct CDR3 sequences, 27% seen only once; the top ten take about 60%. The sequencing input was blood, either unsorted or a sorted T cell fraction (not recorded which). These receptors came from a male donor with ankylosing spondylitis or in good health (not recorded which).

This clonotype has only a few counts. The chain uses TRBV5-1 and TRBJ1-3; D might be TRBD1 (6 bases). Trimming pared 0 bases from V and 7 bases from J, leaving 17 bases between. CDR1 SGHRS and CDR2 YFSETQ come from the germline V gene. This CDR3 contains 16 residues. The CDR3 nucleotides are TGCGCCAGCAGCTTGGCGGGGGCTCCCCGGCTGAACACCATATATTTT. The encoded protein is CASSLAGAPRLNTIYF. The full variable domain, in which reference TRBV5-1 and TRBJ1-3 provide the parts outside the CDR3, is KAGVTQTPRYLIKTRGQQVTLSCSPISGHRSVSWYQQTPGQGLQFLFEYFSETQRNKGNFPGRFSGRQFSNSRSEMNVSTLELGDSALYLCASSLAGAPRLNTIYFGEGSWLTVV.

The J gene is TRBJ1-2, the V gene TRBV29-1; 10 nucleotides agree with TRBD1. Trimming cost V 6 bases and J 8 bases; bases outside gene matches: 9. The CDR3 extends over 13 amino acids. The germline gives CDR1 SQVTM, CDR2 ANQGSEA. The CDR3 DNA is TGCAGCGTAGCCGGGACAGGGGATTTCGGCTACACCTTC. This gives the protein CSVAGTGDFGYTF.

This clonotype has only a few counts. Because the CDR3 is missing its conserved closing phenylalanine or tryptophan, this is likely a read error. The DNA is omitted, as the CDR3 cannot be located on it reliably, and the CDR3 follows TCRdb's listing. The chain couples TRBV6-1 to TRBJ1-2; TRBD1 is taken as the D call from the table, unchecked against the DNA. Germline V gene sequence: CDR1 MNHNS, CDR2 SASEGT. The CDR3 contains 13 residues when both ends are counted. CDR3 loop: CASRNGGQGEPLL.

This clonotype has only a few counts. V usage is TRBV5-1 and J usage is TRBJ2-5; the match to TRBD2 covers 11 bases. The CDR3 runs 16 residues. Germline trimming cut 0 bases from V and 2 bases from J; bases unmatched to any gene: 3. Germline CDR1 and CDR2: SGHRS and YFSETQ. The CDR3 sequence: CASSLEGLADQETQYF. The CDR3 bases are TGCGCCAGCAGCTTGGAGGGACTAGCGGATCAAGAGACCCAGTACTTC.

This clonotype appeared a few times. The chain is built from TRBV5-1 and TRBJ2-5, with 8 positions matching TRBD2. V shed 0 bases and J 7 bases; nucleotides not matched to a gene: 8. Per the germline V gene, CDR1 is SGHRS and CDR2 is YFSETQ. The CDR3 is 15 amino acids. As DNA, the CDR3 is TGCGCCAGCAGCTTGGAGGGGACTGCGGGAGGGACCCAGTACTTC. Encoded protein: CASSLEGTAGGTQYF. Using reference TRBV5-1 and TRBJ2-5 for the parts outside the CDR3, the full variable domain is KAGVTQTPRYLIKTRGQQVTLSCSPISGHRSVSWYQQTPGQGLQFLFEYFSETQRNKGNFPGRFSGRQFSNSRSEMNVSTLELGDSALYLCASSLEGTAGGTQYFGPGTRLLVL.

The rearrangement links TRBV20-1 to TRBJ2-5; 7 bases line up with TRBD1. This CDR3 is built from 14 residues. The V segment lost 4 bases and the J segment 2 bases; nucleotides outside the gene matches: 7. Germline assignment: CDR1 DFQATT and CDR2 SNEGSKA (reference sequence). CDR3 residues: CSAIGDRAQETQYF. The CDR3 DNA follows: TGCAGTGCTATTGGGGACAGAGCACAAGAGACCCAGTACTTC.

The rearrangement links TRBV5-1 to TRBJ1-1; D ambiguous. The CDR3 extends over 13 amino acids. Germline values: CDR1 SGHRS, CDR2 YFSETQ. Trimming stripped 0 bases from V and 1 base from J, with 4 bases between. CDR3 nucleotide sequence: TGCGCCAGCAGCTTGGAGTGGAACACTGAAGCTTTCTTT. It yields the protein CASSLEWNTEAFF.

This chain connects TRBV2 to TRBJ2-1; D perhaps matches TRBD1 (6 bases). Trimming shortened V by 2 bases and J by 2 bases, and 16 bases separated the two germline ends. The CDR3 runs 17 residues. The germline gives CDR1 SNHLY, CDR2 FYNNEI. CDR3 amino acids: CASSEYLRTEAYNEQFF. CDR3 DNA sequence: TGTGCCAGCAGTGAATATCTCCGGACAGAGGCCTACAATGAGCAGTTCTTC.

This clonotype was seen only a few times. The gene calls are TRBV5-1 and TRBJ1-1; no reliable D call. Trimming took 0 bases from V and 5 from J, leaving 11 bases between them. This CDR3 is built from 14 residues. Germline CDR1 reads SGHRS; CDR2 reads YFSETQ. CDR3 sequence (DNA): TGCGCCAGCAGCTTGGAGGGCTCCGCTACTGAAGCTTTCTTT. Translation: CASSLEGSATEAFF.

The chain employs TRBV20-1 and TRBJ2-5; D is unresolved. The germline V and J ends were trimmed by 4 bases and 3 bases, with 6 bases remaining between them. The CDR3 contains 11 residues. Per germline, CDR1 DFQATT and CDR2 SNEGSKA (reference sequence). CDR3 bases: TGCAGTGCTACAGGCAAAGAGACCCAGTACTTC. Its translation is CSATGKETQYF.

This clonotype was counted between two and nine times. The CDR3 DNA follows: TGTGCCAGCAGTATAGGGACAGGGAGGGAGACCCAGTACTTC. It is translated as CASSIGTGRETQYF. The V gene is TRBV12-3 or TRBV12-4, the J gene TRBJ2-5; 9 nucleotides line up with TRBD1. With 5 bases clipped from V and 5 bases from J, the junction kept 6 bases outside the gene matches. The CDR3 is 14 residues long.